This T cell receptor (beta chain) appears in the sequencing data of a study of read filtering for tumor transcriptome and immune sequencing. Study at large: Mean patient age was approximately 71 years, range about 40 to 85; roughly 18 male, over twelve female. After DNase treatment, RNA was made into whole-transcriptome libraries. TCR-mapped reads were about 4.05 to 10.27 million with IR-seq versus roughly 75 to 1,400 with RNA-seq.

CDR1 LGHDT and CDR2 YNNKEL come from the germline V gene (reference sequence). Losses at the gene ends were 4 bases for V and 6 bases for J; bases not matched to a gene: 9. The CDR3 is made up of 14 amino acids. Molecular barcoded adaptors covering alpha/delta and beta/gamma chains were used on approximately 440 ng RNA. TCRdb re-analysed the reads in MiXCR, keeping a single row per CDR3 protein. The sample consists of tens of thousands of distinct CDR3 sequences, around 21% of them appearing once. The sequence was obtained from a donor aged 40 or over with multiple myeloma. The V and J genes are TRBV3-1 and TRBJ2-7, with 7 positions matching TRBD2. The sample comprised a population of CD138-negative cells sorted from bone marrow. Here the CDR3 reads CASSRRGFSSEQYF. CDR3 coding DNA: TGTGCCAGCAGCCGGCGGGGGTTCTCATCCGAGCAGTACTTC.